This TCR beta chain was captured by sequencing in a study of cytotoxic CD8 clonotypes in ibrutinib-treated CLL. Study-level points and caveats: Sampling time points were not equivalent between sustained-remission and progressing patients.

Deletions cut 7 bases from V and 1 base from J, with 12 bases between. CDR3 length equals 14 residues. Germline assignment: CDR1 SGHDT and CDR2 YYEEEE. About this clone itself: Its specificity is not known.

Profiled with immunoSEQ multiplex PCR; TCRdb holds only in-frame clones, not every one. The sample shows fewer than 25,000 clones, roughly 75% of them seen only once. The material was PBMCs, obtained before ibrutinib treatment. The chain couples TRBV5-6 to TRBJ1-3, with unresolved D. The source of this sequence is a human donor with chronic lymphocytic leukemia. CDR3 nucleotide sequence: TGTGCCAGCGGATCAAGGTCATCTGGAAACACCATATATTTT. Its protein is CASGSRSSGNTIYF.